Following are 9 T cell receptor beta chains from one sample sequenced in a study of T-cell reconstitution after alpha-beta-depleted transplantation in children. This sample's TCRbeta library carried unique molecular identifier barcodes. TCRdb ran MiXCR on the PCR reads and lists one entry per CDR3 protein. This repertoire shows around 200,000 distinct CDR3 sequences, under 13% found once; its top ten account for roughly 27%. This sample comprised PBMCs, obtained before TCRalphabeta/CD19-depleted stem cell transplant. The receptor set was obtained from a child younger than two with acute myeloid leukemia, due to receive a stem cell transplant.

This clonotype was seen ten or more times. The CDR3 nucleotides read TGTGCCAGCAGCTTAACCCGGGACAGGGGTGCAGATACGCAGTATTTT. Protein product: CASSLTRDRGADTQYF. The chain uses TRBV7-2 and TRBJ2-3; the match to TRBD1 covers 10 bases. CDR1 and CDR2 (germline): SGHTA, FQGNSA. The CDR3 is made up of 16 amino acids. The V and J ends lost 2 bases and 4 bases, in that order; junction bases with no gene match: 6. Based on the CDR3 plus reference TRBV7-2 and TRBJ2-3, the full variable domain is GAGVSQSPSNKVTEKGKDVELRCDPISGHTALYWYRQSLGQGLEFLIYFQGNSAPDKSGLPSDRFSAERTGGSVSTLTIQRTQQEDSAVYLCASSLTRDRGADTQYFGPGTRLTVL.

The V gene is TRBV10-3, the J gene TRBJ2-1; 10 nucleotides align to TRBD2. CDR3 length equals 15 residues. The J segment lost 6 bases and the V segment lost 6 bases, leaving 8 bases of the junction unmatched. The germline gives CDR1 ENHRY, CDR2 SYGVKD. This CDR3 is CAISSGLAPSNEQFF. CDR3 DNA: TGTGCCATCAGCTCGGGACTAGCGCCTTCCAATGAGCAGTTCTTC.

This clonotype came up a few times. In DNA, the CDR3 is TGCGCCAGCAGCTTCGACCCAGGGCACTACGAGCAGTACTTC. Translation: CASSFDPGHYEQYF. This chain connects TRBV5-1 to TRBJ2-7; maybe TRBD1 (5 bases). Germline CDR1 and CDR2: SGHRS and YFSETQ. Trimming pared 2 bases from V and 3 bases from J, leaving 12 bases between. This CDR3 region has 14 residues. Full variable domain (missing parts from reference TRBV5-1 and TRBJ2-7): KAGVTQTPRYLIKTRGQQVTLSCSPISGHRSVSWYQQTPGQGLQFLFEYFSETQRNKGNFPGRFSGRQFSNSRSEMNVSTLELGDSALYLCASSFDPGHYEQYFGPGTRLTVT.

This clonotype was detected ten times or more. The chain uses TRBV11-2 and TRBJ2-3, with TRBD2 matching 9 bases. V trimming: 5 bases; J trimming: 2 bases; junction bases outside the gene matches: 11. Germline CDR1 SGHAT, CDR2 FQNNGV. The length of the CDR3 is 17 residues. This CDR3 reads CASSLLWSSGTTDTQYF. As DNA, the CDR3 is TGTGCCAGCAGCCTTCTGTGGTCTAGCGGGACCACAGATACGCAGTATTTT. Complete variable domain (other parts from reference TRBV11-2 and TRBJ2-3): EAGVAQSPRYKIIEKRQSVAFWCNPISGHATLYWYQQILGQGPKLLIQFQNNGVVDDSQLPKDRFSAERLKGVDSTLKIQPAKLEDSAVYLCASSLLWSSGTTDTQYFGPGTRLTVL.

This clonotype was seen ten or more times. V is TRBV20-1 and J is TRBJ1-5; D is possibly TRBD1 (5 bases). Germline-derived CDR1 and CDR2 are DFQATT and SNEGSKA (reference sequence). This CDR3 is built from 15 residues. Trimming stripped 4 bases from V and 11 bases from J, with 24 bases between. The CDR3 bases are TGCAGTGCTATTACCTCTGGGACCGCGTCGCGGGCCCAGCATTTT. Translating gives CSAITSGTASRAQHF.

This clonotype was observed at least ten times. The rearrangement joins TRBV20-1 to TRBJ2-7; 11 bases align to TRBD2. Trimming at V came to 3 bases and at J to 2 bases, leaving 3 bases not matched to a gene. The CDR3 is made up of 14 amino acids. Germline CDR1 is DFQATT and CDR2 is SNEGSKA (reference sequence). CDR3 nucleotides: TGCAGTGCTAGGATAGCGGGAGGGGCCTACGAGCAGTACTTC. Encoded protein: CSARIAGGAYEQYF.

This clonotype was detected a few times. This chain links TRBV29-1 with TRBJ2-2; D not certain. Between the trimmed V and J ends, which lost 1 base and 3 bases, there was a span of 9 bases. CDR1 SQVTM and CDR2 ANQGSEA come from the germline V gene. This CDR3 region has 14 residues. The CDR3, as DNA: TGCAGCGTTGAAGGAGCGTGGGACACCGGGGAGCTGTTTTTT. Its protein product is CSVEGAWDTGELFF.

This clonotype was recorded many times. V is TRBV7-9 and J is TRBJ2-1; the D call may be TRBD1 or TRBD2 (5 bases each). This CDR3 region has 14 residues. Per germline, CDR1 SEHNR and CDR2 FQNEAQ (reference sequence). Trimming stripped 1 base from V and 7 bases from J, with 11 bases between. Written as DNA, the CDR3 is TGTGCCAGCAGCTTAGTGGGGGTAGCGAATGAGCAGTTCTTC. It translates to CASSLVGVANEQFF.

This clonotype has at least ten counts. The genes are TRBV6-1 and TRBJ2-5, with TRBD1 matching over 12 bases. The CDR3 runs 14 residues. Germline trimming cut 4 bases from V and 5 bases from J; bases unmatched to any gene: 2. Germline V gene sequence: CDR1 MNHNS, CDR2 SASEGT. In DNA form, the CDR3 reads TGTGCCAGCAGTGCCGGGACAGGGGGCGAGACCCAGTACTTC. Translation: CASSAGTGGETQYF.